The T cell receptor beta chain under discussion was sequenced for a study of cytomegalovirus exposure and HLA in healthy donors. In germline, CDR1 is SGHRS, CDR2 YFSETQ. The V and J ends lost 4 bases and 2 bases respectively, with 21 bases between them. The length of the CDR3 is 17 residues. Researchers ran the PCR with 60 Vbeta and 13 Jbeta primers. Some clones are missing from TCRdb's copy, which holds only in-frame ones; the method was immunoSEQ multiplex PCR. The sample contains about 160,000 clones, roughly 77% of which appear only once. V and J are TRBV5-1 and TRBJ1-2; the D gene is possibly TRBD1 (6 bases). The clonotype comes from a man younger than 30 in good health and CMV-seropositive. The sequenced sample consisted of PBMCs. The DNA for the CDR3 is TGCGCCAGCAGCGCTGGGGGGGGCGGTTCATCCAACTATGGCTACACCTTC. Translated: CASSAGGGGSSNYGYTF.